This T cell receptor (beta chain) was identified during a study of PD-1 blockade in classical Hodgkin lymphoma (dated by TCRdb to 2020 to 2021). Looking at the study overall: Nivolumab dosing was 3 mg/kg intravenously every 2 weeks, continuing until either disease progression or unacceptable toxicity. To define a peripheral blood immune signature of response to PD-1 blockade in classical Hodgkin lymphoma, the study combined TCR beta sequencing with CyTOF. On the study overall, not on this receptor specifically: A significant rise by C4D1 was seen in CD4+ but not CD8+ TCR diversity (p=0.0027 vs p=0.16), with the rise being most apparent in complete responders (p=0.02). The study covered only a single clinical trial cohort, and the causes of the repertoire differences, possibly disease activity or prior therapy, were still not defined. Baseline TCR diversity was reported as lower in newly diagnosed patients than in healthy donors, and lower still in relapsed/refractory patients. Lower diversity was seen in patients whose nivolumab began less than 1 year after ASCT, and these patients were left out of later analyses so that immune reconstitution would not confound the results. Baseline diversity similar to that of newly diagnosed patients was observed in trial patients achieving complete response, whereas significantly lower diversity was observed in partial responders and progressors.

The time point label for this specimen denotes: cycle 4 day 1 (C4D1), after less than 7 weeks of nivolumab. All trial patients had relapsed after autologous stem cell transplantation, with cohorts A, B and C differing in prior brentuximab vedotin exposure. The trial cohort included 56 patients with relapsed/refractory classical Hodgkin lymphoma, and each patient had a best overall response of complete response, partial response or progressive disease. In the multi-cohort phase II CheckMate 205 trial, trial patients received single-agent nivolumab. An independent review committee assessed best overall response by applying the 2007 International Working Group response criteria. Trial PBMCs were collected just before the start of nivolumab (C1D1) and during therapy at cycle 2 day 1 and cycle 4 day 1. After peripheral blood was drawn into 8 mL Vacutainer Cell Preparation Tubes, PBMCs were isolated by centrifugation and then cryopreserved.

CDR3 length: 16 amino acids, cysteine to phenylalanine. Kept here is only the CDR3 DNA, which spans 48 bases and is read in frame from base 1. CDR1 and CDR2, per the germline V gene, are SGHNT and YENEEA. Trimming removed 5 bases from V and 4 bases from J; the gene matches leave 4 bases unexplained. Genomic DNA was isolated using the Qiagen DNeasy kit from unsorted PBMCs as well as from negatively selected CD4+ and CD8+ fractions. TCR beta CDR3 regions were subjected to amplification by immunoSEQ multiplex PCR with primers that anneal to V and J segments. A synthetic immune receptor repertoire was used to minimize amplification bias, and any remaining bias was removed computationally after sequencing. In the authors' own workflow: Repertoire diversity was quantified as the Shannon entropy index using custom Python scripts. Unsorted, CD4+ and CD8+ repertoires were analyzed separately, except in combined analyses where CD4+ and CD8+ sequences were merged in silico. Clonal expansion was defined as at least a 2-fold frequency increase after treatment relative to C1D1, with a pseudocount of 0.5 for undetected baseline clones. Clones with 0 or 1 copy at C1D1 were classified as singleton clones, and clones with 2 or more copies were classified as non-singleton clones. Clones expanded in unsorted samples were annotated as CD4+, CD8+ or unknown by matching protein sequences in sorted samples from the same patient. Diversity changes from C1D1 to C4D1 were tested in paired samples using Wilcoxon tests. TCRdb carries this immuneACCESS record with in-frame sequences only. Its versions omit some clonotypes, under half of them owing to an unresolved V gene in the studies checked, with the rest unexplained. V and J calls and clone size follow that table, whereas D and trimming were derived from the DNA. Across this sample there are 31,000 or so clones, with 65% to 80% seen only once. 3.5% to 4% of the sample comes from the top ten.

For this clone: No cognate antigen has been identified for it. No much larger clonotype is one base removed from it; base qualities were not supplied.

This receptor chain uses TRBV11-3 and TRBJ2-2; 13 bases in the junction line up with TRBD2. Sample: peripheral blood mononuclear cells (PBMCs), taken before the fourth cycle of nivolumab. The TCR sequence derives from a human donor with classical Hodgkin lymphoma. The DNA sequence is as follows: TGTGCCAGCAGCATGGGACTAGCGGGACTCACCGGGGAGCTGTTTTTT. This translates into CASSMGLAGLTGELFF.